The 20 T cell receptor beta chains below come from one sample, sequenced in a study of T cells in Graves' hyperthyroidism and ophthalmopathy. Amplified TCR beta CDR3 regions derived from RNA transcripts. HTBI primers were the set used in a first-round RT-PCR of the TCR CDR3. Using its own MiXCR run on the multiplex PCR reads, TCRdb lists one record per CDR3 protein. The data contain about 640,000 distinct CDR3 sequences, roughly 20% of them singletons. The sequenced material came from blood. All receptors derive from a man aged 25 to 40 with Graves' ophthalmopathy.

V and J are TRBV12-3 or TRBV12-4 and TRBJ2-3, with D hard to call. V lost 4 bases and J 4 bases, leaving 6 bases between the germline ends. CDR3 length: 12 residues. The CDR3 protein is CASSYVADTQYF. Written as DNA, the CDR3 is TGTGCCAGCAGTTACGTTGCAGATACGCAGTATTTT.

The sample holds many counts of this clonotype. The J gene is TRBJ2-7, the V gene TRBV28, with D possibly TRBD1 on 5 matching bases. CDR1 and CDR2 from the germline V gene are MDHEN and SYDVKM. Deletions cut 3 bases from V and 3 bases from J, with 12 bases between. The CDR3 totals 14 residues. The CDR3 sequence is CASSLSGHYYEQYF. The CDR3 nucleotides read TGTGCCAGCAGTTTGTCAGGACACTACTACGAGCAGTACTTC. The entire variable domain, with the rest obtained from reference TRBV28 and TRBJ2-7, is as follows: DVKVTQSSRYLVKRTGEKVFLECVQDMDHENMFWYRQDPGLGLRLIYFSYDVKMKEKGDIPEGYSVSREKKERFSLILESASTNQTSMYLCASSLSGHYYEQYFGPGTRLTVT.

This clonotype was seen a handful of times. V usage is TRBV20-1 and J usage is TRBJ2-3; D not certain. Germline V gives CDR1 DFQATT, CDR2 SNEGSKA (reference sequence). CDR3 length: 14 amino acids. Trimming took off 1 base at V and 2 bases at J, with 10 bases between the two ends. The CDR3: CSARGHLFTDTQYF. CDR3 nucleotides: TGCAGTGCTAGAGGCCACTTATTCACAGATACGCAGTATTTT.

In this sample, this clonotype turned up a few times. A read error may be the cause here, since a much bigger clone is one base away. The V gene is TRBV11-2, the J gene TRBJ2-3; 10 bases align to TRBD2. This CDR3 comprises 17 residues. Looked up from germline, CDR1 is SGHAT and CDR2 is FQNNGV. J lost 2 bases, V lost 2 bases, and 7 bases had no gene match. This CDR3 is CASSLKVAGGTTDTQYF. CDR3 DNA sequence: TGTGCCAGCAGCTTAAAAGTAGCGGGAGGAACCACAGATACGCAGTATTTT. The variable domain in full, with the rest retrieved from reference TRBV11-2 and TRBJ2-3, is EAGVAQSPRYKIIEKRQSVAFWCNPISGHATLYWYQQILGQGPKLLIQFQNNGVVDDSQLPKDRFSAERLKGVDSTLKIQPAKLEDSAVYLCASSLKVAGGTTDTQYFGPGTRLTVL.

This clonotype was seen ten or more times. The chain employs TRBV30 and TRBJ2-7; D remains unclear. The CDR3 consists of 13 residues. From germline, CDR1 is GTSNPN and CDR2 SVGIG (reference sequence). The V gene lost 2 bases and the J gene lost 2 bases, with 10 bases spanning the gap. The CDR3: CAWSPGNTYEQYF. For the CDR3, the DNA is TGTGCCTGGAGTCCTGGGAACACCTACGAGCAGTACTTC.

V and J are TRBV28 and TRBJ1-3; D gene uncertain. Trimming pared 5 bases from V and 0 bases from J, leaving 11 bases between. The germline V gene has CDR1 MDHEN and CDR2 SYDVKM. The CDR3 contains 15 residues. The CDR3 DNA sequence: TGTGCCAGCAGTAAGGACTTTGCCTCTGGAAACACCATATATTTT. It encodes CASSKDFASGNTIYF.

This clonotype turned up a few times. The V gene is TRBV5-4, the J gene TRBJ2-5, with a possible D match to TRBD2 (6 bases). V was cut by 1 base and J by 4 bases, with 14 bases left in between. CDR1 is SGHNT and CDR2 is YYREEE in the germline V gene (reference sequence). This CDR3 spans 15 amino acids. CDR3 amino acids: CASSLSPRGGETQYF. The CDR3 DNA reads as TGTGCCAGCAGCTTGTCGCCGAGGGGAGGAGAGACCCAGTACTTC.

This clonotype was recorded at least ten times. This chain links TRBV18 with TRBJ2-2; D may be TRBD1 or TRBD2 (6 bases each). Trimming stripped 0 bases from V and 4 bases from J, with 9 bases between. CDR1 and CDR2 (germline): KGHSH, LQKENI. This CDR3 has 15 residues. The CDR3 DNA reads as TGTGCCAGCTCACCACCAGGGGGGCCCACCGGGGAGCTGTTTTTT. Residues: CASSPPGGPTGELFF.

The rearrangement joins TRBV6-1 to TRBJ2-1; either TRBD1 or TRBD2 may fit D (5 bases each). This CDR3 contains 14 residues. V was clipped by 6 bases and J by 5 bases, with 14 bases between them. Germline V CDR1 and CDR2: MNHNS, SASEGT. The CDR3 reads CASSPPGADNEQFF. DNA of the CDR3: TGTGCCAGCAGCCCGCCCGGGGCTGACAATGAGCAGTTCTTC.

This clonotype showed up many times. The chain couples TRBV7-3 to TRBJ2-5, with a weak D call TRBD2 (6 bases). The V gene lost 5 bases and the J gene lost 4 bases, with 17 bases spanning the gap. Per the germline V gene, CDR1 is SGHTA and CDR2 is FQGTGA. The CDR3 contains 15 residues. The CDR3 is CASSPAGSSIETQYF. The CDR3 DNA follows: TGTGCCAGCAGCCCCGCCGGGAGTTCTATAGAGACCCAGTACTTC.

In its sample, this clonotype was seen once. This sequence joins TRBV13 and TRBJ2-1; the D gene could be TRBD1 or TRBD2 (5 bases each). V was trimmed by 6 bases and J by 4 bases, leaving 13 bases between them. The V gene's germline CDR1 is PRHDT and CDR2 FYEKMQ (reference sequence). There are 14 residues in the CDR3. The CDR3 DNA is TGTGCCAGCAGGGAACCGGGACGATACAATGAGCAGTTCTTC. Amino acids: CASREPGRYNEQFF.

This clonotype came up a few times. The gene calls are TRBV10-2 and TRBJ2-1; 7 positions match TRBD1. CDR3 length: 16 amino acids. Per germline, CDR1 WSHSY and CDR2 SAAADI. Losses at the gene ends were 4 bases for V and 5 bases for J; bases not matched to a gene: 11. Here the CDR3 DNA reads TGCGCCAGCAGTGCCAGACAGGGAACGATAAACAATGAGCAGTTCTTC. Protein: CASSARQGTINNEQFF.

This clonotype was detected many times. V gene TRBV11-2 combines with J gene TRBJ2-1; TRBD2 agrees at 15 bases. The V and J ends lost 5 bases and 3 bases, in that order; junction bases with no gene match: 2. Germline V gives CDR1 SGHAT, CDR2 FQNNGV. The CDR3 runs 16 residues. This chain's CDR3 is CASSTGLAGGYNEQFF. CDR3 nucleotide sequence: TGTGCCAGCAGCACGGGACTAGCGGGGGGCTACAATGAGCAGTTCTTC.

This clonotype was detected only a few times. V and J are TRBV5-1 and TRBJ1-1; TRBD1 is a possible D gene (5 bases). This CDR3 contains 14 residues. Germline-derived CDR1 and CDR2 are SGHRS and YFSETQ. V lost 6 bases and J 7 bases, leaving 19 bases between the germline ends. CDR3 in DNA: TGCGCCAGCAACTTTCTCCCGGGGGAGGGTGAAGCTTTCTTT. This gives the protein CASNFLPGEGEAFF.

The sample holds many counts of this clonotype. This chain joins TRBV5-1 and TRBJ2-2, with D uncertain. Germline V gene sequence: CDR1 SGHRS, CDR2 YFSETQ. The V end lost 2 bases, the J end lost 5 bases, and 10 bases lay between the germline ends. The CDR3 spans 14 residues. The CDR3 loop reads CASSFPDGTGELFF. In nucleotides, the CDR3 is TGCGCCAGCAGCTTCCCGGACGGTACCGGGGAGCTGTTTTTT.

This clonotype was seen repeatedly, ten times or more. This chain uses TRBV5-1 with TRBJ2-7; 9 bases match TRBD2. The germline CDR1 and CDR2 sequences are SGHRS and YFSETQ. V shed 4 bases, J shed 0 bases, and the junction held 8 bases outside the gene matches. This CDR3 is 16 amino acids long. CDR3 sequence: CASSPGRLAVSYEQYF. CDR3 DNA sequence: TGCGCCAGCAGCCCTGGGAGACTAGCGGTCTCCTACGAGCAGTACTTC.

The chain joins TRBV6-2 or TRBV6-3 to TRBJ2-7, with 10 bases aligning to TRBD2. The CDR3 is made up of 16 amino acids. Trimming cost V 6 bases and J 3 bases; bases outside gene matches: 11. Germline values: CDR1 MNHEY, CDR2 SVGEGT. In DNA form, the CDR3 reads TGTGCCAGCAGGCCACAAAGCGGGAGGGGAATCTACGAGCAGTACTTC. It yields the protein CASRPQSGRGIYEQYF.

The genes are TRBV20-1 and TRBJ2-5; the match to TRBD1 covers 9 bases. This CDR3 has 13 residues. Per germline, CDR1 DFQATT and CDR2 SNEGSKA (reference sequence). The V gene end was trimmed by 6 bases and the J gene end by 4 bases; junction bases not matched to a gene: 6. DNA of the CDR3: TGCAGTGCCCCCGGGACAGGGCGAGAGACCCAGTACTTC. It translates to CSAPGTGRETQYF.

This clonotype was counted between two and nine times. CDR3 nucleotides: TGCAGTGCTAGAGACCTCTTCGGGAACACTGAAGCTTTCTTT. Its protein product is CSARDLFGNTEAFF. This sequence joins TRBV20-1 and TRBJ1-1; D uncertain. CDR1 and CDR2 (germline): DFQATT, SNEGSKA (reference sequence). This CDR3 region has 14 residues. Trimming cost V 0 bases and J 1 base, with 9 bases left between them.

This clonotype was counted many times. The chain is built from TRBV19 and TRBJ1-1; perhaps TRBD1 as D (5 bases). The CDR3 extends over 11 amino acids. The V and J ends lost 6 bases and 7 bases respectively, with 9 bases between them. CDR1 is LNHDA, CDR2 SQIVND, per germline (reference sequence). CDR3 bases: TGTGCCAGTAGCGATAGGGGTGAAGCTTTCTTT. Amino acids: CASSDRGEAFF.